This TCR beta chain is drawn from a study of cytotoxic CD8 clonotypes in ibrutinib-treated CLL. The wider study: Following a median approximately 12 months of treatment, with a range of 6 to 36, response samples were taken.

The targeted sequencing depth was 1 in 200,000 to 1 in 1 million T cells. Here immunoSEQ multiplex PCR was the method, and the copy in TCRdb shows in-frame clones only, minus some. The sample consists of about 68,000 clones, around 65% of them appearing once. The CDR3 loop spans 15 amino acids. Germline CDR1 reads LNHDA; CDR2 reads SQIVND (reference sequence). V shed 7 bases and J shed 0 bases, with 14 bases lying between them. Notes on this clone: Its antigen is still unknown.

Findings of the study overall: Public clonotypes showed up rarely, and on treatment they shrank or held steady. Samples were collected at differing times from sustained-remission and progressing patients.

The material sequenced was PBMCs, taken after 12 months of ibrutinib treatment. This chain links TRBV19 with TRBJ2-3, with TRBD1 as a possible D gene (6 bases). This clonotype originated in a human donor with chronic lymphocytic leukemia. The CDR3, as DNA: TGTGCCAGTACCCAAGGGGGAGCTAGCACAGATACGCAGTATTTT. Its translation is CASTQGGASTDTQYF.